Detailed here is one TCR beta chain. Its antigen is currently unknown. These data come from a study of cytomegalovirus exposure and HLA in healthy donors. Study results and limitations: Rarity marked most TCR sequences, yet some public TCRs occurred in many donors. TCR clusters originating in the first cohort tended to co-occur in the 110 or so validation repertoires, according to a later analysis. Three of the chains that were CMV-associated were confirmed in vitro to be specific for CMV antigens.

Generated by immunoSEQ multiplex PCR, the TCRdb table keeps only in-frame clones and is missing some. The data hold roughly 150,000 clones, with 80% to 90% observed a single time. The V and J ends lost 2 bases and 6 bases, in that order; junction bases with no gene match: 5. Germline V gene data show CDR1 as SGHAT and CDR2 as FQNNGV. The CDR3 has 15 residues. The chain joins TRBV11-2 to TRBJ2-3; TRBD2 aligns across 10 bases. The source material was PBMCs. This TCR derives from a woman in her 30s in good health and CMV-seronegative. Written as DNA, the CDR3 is TGTGCCAGCAGCTTAAGGCTAGCGGGGGTCGATACGCAGTATTTT. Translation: CASSLRLAGVDTQYF.